This T cell receptor (beta chain) was captured by sequencing in a study of blood T cell repertoires in COVID-19. Study summary: Nucleic acid was either cDNA or gDNA, and it came from T cells, B-cell-depleted T cells, or PBMCs.

Trimming removed 7 bases from V and 7 bases from J; junction bases left unmatched: 12. Per germline, CDR1 MDHEN and CDR2 SYDVKM. The CDR3 has 15 amino acids. Two negative PCRs, clearance, or symptom resolution characterized the recovered Cohort 3 donors. Original processing methods: Estimates of nucleated cell counts were drawn from the amplification of reference gene primers. Using immunoSEQ multiplex PCR, the repertoire was profiled, and TCRdb retains in-frame clones only, with some absent. V and J calls and clone size come straight from that table; D and trimming were deduced from the DNA. The sample holds approximately 200,000 clones, 85% seen once.

The chain uses TRBV28 and TRBJ2-7, with 11 nucleotides matching TRBD2. The sample consisted of PBMCs or T cells enriched from blood (not recorded which). This TCR came from a middle-aged man who had recovered from COVID-19. In DNA, the CDR3 is TGTGCCAGCATCCCGGGGCTAGCGGGAGGAGGTGAGCAGTACTTC. Its translation is CASIPGLAGGGEQYF.